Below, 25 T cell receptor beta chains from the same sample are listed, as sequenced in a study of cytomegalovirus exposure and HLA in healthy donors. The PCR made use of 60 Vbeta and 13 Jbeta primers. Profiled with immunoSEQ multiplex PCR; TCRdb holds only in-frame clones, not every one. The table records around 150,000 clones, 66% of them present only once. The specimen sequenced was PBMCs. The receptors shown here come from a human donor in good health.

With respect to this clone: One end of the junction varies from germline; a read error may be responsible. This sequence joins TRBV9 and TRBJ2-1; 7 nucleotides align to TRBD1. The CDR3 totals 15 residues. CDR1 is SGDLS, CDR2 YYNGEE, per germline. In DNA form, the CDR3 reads TGTGCCGGCAGCGATACAGGGGCCTTCTACAATGAGCAGTTCTTC. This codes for CAGSDTGAFYNEQFF.

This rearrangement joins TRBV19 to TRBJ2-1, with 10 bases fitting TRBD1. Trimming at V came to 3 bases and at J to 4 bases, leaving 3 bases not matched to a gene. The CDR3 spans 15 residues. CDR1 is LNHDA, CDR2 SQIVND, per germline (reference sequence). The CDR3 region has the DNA TGTGCCAGTAGTATTCGGGACAGGGGTTACAATGAGCAGTTCTTC. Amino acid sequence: CASSIRDRGYNEQFF.

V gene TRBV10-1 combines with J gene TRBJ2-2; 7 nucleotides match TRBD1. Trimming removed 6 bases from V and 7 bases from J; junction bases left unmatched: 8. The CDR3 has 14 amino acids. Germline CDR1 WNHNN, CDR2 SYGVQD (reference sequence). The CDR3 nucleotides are TGCGCCAGCAGCCAGACAGGGTCGGGCGGGGAGCTGTTTTTT. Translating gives CASSQTGSGGELFF.

The CDR3 region is CSVKRSVATNEKLFF. CDR3 sequence (DNA): TGCAGCGTTAAAAGATCGGTGGCAACTAATGAAAAACTGTTTTTT. The chain recombines TRBV29-1 with TRBJ1-4; D is unresolved. The V end was cut by 5 bases, the J end by 0 bases, with 13 bases between. Germline V CDR1 and CDR2: SQVTM, ANQGSEA. CDR3 size: 15 residues.

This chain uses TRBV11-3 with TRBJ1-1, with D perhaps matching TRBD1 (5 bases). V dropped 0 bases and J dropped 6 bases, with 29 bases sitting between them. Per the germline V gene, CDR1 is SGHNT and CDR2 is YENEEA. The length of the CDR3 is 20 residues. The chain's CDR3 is CASSLEWAPGGYDVGAEAFF. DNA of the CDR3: TGTGCCAGCAGCTTAGAATGGGCTCCGGGGGGATACGACGTAGGAGCTGAAGCTTTCTTT.

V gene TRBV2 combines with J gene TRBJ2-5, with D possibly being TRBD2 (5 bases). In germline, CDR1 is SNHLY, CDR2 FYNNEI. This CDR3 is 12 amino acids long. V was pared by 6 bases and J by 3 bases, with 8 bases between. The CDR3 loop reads CASRDGEETQYF. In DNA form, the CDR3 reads TGTGCCAGCAGGGACGGGGAAGAGACCCAGTACTTC.

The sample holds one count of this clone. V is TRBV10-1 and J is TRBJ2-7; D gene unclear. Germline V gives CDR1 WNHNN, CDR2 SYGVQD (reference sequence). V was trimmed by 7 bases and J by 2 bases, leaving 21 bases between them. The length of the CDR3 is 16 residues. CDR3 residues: CASNPLRNSPTYEQYF. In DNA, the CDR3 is TGCGCCAGCAATCCCCTCCGAAACAGTCCGACCTACGAGCAGTACTTC.

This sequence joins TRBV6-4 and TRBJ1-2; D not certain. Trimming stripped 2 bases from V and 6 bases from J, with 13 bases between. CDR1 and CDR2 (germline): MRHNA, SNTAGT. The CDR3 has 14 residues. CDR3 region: CASSDGQIWNGYTF. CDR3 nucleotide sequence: TGTGCCAGCAGTGACGGGCAAATATGGAATGGCTACACCTTC.

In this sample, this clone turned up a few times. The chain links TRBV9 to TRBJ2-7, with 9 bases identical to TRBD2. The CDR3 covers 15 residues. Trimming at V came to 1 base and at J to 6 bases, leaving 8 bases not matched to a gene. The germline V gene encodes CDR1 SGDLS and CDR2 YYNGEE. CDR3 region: CASSVSGGHVGEQYF. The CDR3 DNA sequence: TGTGCCAGCAGCGTAAGCGGGGGGCATGTGGGCGAGCAGTACTTC.

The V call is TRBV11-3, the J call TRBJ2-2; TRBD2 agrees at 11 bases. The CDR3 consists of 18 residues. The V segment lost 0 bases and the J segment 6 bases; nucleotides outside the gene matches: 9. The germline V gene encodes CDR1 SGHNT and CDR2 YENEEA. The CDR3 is CASSLDILAGASPGELFF. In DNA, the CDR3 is TGTGCCAGCAGCTTAGACATACTAGCGGGAGCATCTCCCGGGGAGCTGTTTTTT.

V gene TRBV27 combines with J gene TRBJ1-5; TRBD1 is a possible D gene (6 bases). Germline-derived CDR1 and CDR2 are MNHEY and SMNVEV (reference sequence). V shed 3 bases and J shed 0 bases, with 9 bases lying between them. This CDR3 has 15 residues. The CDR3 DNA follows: TGTGCCAGCAGTTTCACAGGGATTAGCAATCAGCCCCAGCATTTT. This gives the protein CASSFTGISNQPQHF.

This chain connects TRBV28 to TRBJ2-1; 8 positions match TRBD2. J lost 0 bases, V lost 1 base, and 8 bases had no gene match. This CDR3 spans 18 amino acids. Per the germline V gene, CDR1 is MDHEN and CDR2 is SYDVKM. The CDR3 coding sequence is TGTGCCAGCAGTTTATACCCCCTCGGGGGGGGCTCCTACAATGAGCAGTTCTTC. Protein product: CASSLYPLGGGSYNEQFF.

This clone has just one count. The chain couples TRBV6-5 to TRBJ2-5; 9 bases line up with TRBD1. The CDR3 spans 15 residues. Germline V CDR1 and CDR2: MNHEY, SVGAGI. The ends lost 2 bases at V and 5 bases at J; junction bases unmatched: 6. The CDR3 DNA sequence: TGTGCCAGCAGTTACCCGCCGGACAGGGGCGAGACCCAGTACTTC. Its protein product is CASSYPPDRGETQYF.

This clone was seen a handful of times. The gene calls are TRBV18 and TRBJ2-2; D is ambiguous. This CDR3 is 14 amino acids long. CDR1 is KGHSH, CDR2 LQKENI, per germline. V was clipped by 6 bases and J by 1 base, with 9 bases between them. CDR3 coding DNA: TGTGCCAGCTCGCGACAACAGAACACCGGGGAGCTGTTTTTT. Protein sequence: CASSRQQNTGELFF.

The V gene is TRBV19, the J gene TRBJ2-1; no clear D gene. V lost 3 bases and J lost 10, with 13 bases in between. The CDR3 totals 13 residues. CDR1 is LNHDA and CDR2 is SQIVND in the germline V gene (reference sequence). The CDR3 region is CASSIPGSREQFF. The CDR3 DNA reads TGTGCCAGTAGTATTCCAGGATCCCGGGAGCAGTTCTTC.

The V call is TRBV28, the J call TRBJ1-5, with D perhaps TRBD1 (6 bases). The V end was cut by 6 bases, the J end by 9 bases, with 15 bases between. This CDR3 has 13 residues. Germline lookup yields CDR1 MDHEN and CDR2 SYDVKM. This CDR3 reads CASRGRGRGPQHF. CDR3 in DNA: TGTGCCAGCAGGGGGAGGGGCAGGGGGCCCCAGCATTTT.

This chain's CDR3 is CASSLELAGLQFF. CDR3 coding DNA: TGTGCCAGCAGCTTAGAACTAGCGGGACTGCAGTTCTTC. V gene TRBV7-3 combines with J gene TRBJ2-1; 10 bases match TRBD2. Trimming removed 2 bases from V and 12 bases from J; junction bases left unmatched: 4. The CDR3 has 13 residues. Germline V CDR1 and CDR2: SGHTA, FQGTGA.

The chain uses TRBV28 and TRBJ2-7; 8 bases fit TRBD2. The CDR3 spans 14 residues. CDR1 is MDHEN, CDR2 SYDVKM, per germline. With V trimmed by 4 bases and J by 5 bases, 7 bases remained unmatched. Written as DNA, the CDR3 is TGTGCCAGCAGTTCAAGCGGGAGCCTCGACGAGCAGTACTTC. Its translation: CASSSSGSLDEQYF.

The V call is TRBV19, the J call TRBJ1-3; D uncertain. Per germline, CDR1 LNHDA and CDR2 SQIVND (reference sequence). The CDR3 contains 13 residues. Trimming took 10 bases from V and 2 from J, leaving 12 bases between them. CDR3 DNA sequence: TGTGCCACTCCCTCTGAGGCTGGAAACACCATATATTTT. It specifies CATPSEAGNTIYF.

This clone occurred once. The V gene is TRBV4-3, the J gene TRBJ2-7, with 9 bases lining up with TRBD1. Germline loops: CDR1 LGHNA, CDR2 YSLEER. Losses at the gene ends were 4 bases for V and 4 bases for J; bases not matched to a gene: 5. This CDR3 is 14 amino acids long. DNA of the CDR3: TGCGCCAGCAGCCTCGGACAGGGGAGTTACGAGCAGTACTTC. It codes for CASSLGQGSYEQYF.

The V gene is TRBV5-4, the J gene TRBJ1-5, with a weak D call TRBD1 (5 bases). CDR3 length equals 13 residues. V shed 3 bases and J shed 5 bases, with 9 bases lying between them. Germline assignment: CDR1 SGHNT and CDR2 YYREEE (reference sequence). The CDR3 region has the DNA TGTGCCAGCAGCTCGGGGGTAGATCAGCCCCAGCATTTT. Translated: CASSSGVDQPQHF.

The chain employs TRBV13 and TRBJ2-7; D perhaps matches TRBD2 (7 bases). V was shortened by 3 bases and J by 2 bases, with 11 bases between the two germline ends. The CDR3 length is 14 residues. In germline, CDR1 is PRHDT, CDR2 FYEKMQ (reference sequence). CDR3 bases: TGTGCCAGCAGCTTCCTCGGGGGGCCCTACGAGCAGTACTTC. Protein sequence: CASSFLGGPYEQYF. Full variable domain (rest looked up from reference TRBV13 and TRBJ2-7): AAGVIQSPRHLIKEKRETATLKCYPIPRHDTVYWYQQGPGQDPQFLISFYEKMQSDKGSIPDRFSAQQFSDYHSELNMSSLELGDSALYFCASSFLGGPYEQYFGPGTRLTVT.

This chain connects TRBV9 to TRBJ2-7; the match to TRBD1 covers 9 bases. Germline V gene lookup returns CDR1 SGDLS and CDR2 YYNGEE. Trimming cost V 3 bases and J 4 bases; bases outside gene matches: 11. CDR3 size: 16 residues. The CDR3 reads CASSGTGTGTSYEQYF. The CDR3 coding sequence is TGTGCCAGCAGCGGAACCGGGACAGGGACTTCATACGAGCAGTACTTC.

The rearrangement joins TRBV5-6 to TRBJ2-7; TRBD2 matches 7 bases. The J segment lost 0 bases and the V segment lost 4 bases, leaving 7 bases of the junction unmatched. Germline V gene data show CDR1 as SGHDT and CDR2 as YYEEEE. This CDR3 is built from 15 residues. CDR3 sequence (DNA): TGTGCCAGCAGCCCTGGGGCTAGCGGCTCCTACGAGCAGTACTTC. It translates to CASSPGASGSYEQYF.

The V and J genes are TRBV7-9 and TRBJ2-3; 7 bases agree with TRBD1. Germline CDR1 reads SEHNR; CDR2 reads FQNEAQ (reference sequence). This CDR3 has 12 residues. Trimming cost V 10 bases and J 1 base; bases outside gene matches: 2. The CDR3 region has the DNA TGTGCCACAGACAGGGGCACAGATACGCAGTATTTT. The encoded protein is CATDRGTDTQYF. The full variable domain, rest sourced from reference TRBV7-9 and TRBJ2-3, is DTGVSQNPRHKITKRGQNVTFRCDPISEHNRLYWYRQTLGQGPEFLTYFQNEAQLEKSRLLSDRFSAERPKGSFSTLEIQRTEQGDSAMYLCATDRGTDTQYFGPGTRLTVL.